The next 5 T cell receptor beta chains were all read from a single sample in a study of T cell responses to AZD1222 COVID-19 vaccine. Using immunoSEQ multiplex PCR, the repertoire was profiled, and TCRdb retains in-frame clones only, with some absent. The data hold about 100,000 clones, with 87% observed a single time. Sequenced material: peripheral blood, taken on day 0 of MenACWY control vaccination. All receptors derive from an adult in good health.

The rearrangement uses TRBV28 and TRBJ1-2; possibly TRBD1 for D (5 bases). V was pared by 6 bases and J by 2 bases, with 16 bases between. CDR1 is MDHEN, CDR2 SYDVKM, per germline. This CDR3 is 15 amino acids long. CDR3 amino acids: CASSRALRGNYGYTF. The DNA for the CDR3 is TGTGCCAGCAGCCGAGCTCTACGGGGGAACTATGGCTACACCTTC.

The V gene is TRBV6-5, the J gene TRBJ1-5, with D tentatively TRBD1 (5 bases). The ends were cut back, 5 bases at V and 1 base at J, with 9 bases in the middle. Germline lookup yields CDR1 MNHEY and CDR2 SVGAGI. This CDR3 is built from 14 residues. This CDR3 is CASSRGMSNQPQHF. The CDR3 bases are TGTGCCAGCAGTCGGGGGATGAGCAATCAGCCCCAGCATTTT.

A few counts support this clone. The CDR3 protein is CASSLGFGTEAFF. In DNA, the CDR3 is TGTGCCAGTAGTCTCGGGTTCGGGACAGAAGCTTTCTTT. This chain uses TRBV19 with TRBJ1-1, with a possible D match to TRBD1 (6 bases). This CDR3 is 13 amino acids long. The V and J ends lost 5 bases and 8 bases respectively, with 15 bases between them. The germline CDR1 and CDR2 sequences are LNHDA and SQIVND (reference sequence).

This clone was seen once. The chain has TRBV21-1 and TRBJ1-6. TRBV21-1 is deemed a pseudogene. The CDR3 sequence is 14 residues long. CDR3: CASSKVGSSSPLHF. In DNA form, the CDR3 reads TGTGCCAGCAGCAAAGTTGGCAGTAGTTCACCCCTCCACTTT.

The chain couples TRBV27 to TRBJ2-7; possibly TRBD2 for D (6 bases). The CDR3 is made up of 16 amino acids. V lost 5 bases and J lost 3, with 20 bases in between. Germline V CDR1 and CDR2: MNHEY, SMNVEV (reference sequence). In DNA form, the CDR3 reads TGTGCCAGCAGTCCATCCCGGGACTCAATCAACTACGAGCAGTACTTC. Residues: CASSPSRDSINYEQYF.